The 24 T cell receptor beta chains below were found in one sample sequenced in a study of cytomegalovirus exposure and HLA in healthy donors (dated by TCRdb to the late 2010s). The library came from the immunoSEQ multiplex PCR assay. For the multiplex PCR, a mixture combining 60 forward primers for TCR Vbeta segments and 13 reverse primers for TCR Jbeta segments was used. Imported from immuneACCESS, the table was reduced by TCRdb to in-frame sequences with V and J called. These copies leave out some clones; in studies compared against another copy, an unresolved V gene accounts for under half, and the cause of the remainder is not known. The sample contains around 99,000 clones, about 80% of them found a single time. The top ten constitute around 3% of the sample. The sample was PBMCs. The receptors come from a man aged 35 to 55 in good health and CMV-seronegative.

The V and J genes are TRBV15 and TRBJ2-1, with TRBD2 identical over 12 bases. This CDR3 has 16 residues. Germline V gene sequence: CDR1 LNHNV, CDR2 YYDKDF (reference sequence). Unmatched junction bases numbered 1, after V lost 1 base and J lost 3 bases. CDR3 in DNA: TGTGCCACCAGCAGAGGGGGACTAGCGGGCTACAATGAGCAGTTCTTC. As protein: CATSRGGLAGYNEQFF.

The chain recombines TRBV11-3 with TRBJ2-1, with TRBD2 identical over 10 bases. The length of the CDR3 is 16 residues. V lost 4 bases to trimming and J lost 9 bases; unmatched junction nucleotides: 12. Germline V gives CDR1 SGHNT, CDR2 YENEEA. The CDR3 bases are TGTGCCAGCAGCTCCTCAGCTAGCGGGAGAATCTTTGAGCAGTTCTTC. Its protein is CASSSSASGRIFEQFF.

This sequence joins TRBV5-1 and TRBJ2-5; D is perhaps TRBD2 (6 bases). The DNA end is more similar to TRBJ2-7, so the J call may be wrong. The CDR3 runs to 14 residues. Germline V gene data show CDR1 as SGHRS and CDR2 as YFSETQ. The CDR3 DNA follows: TGCGCCAGCAGCTCCCCCGGGGGTAACTACGAGCAGTACTTC. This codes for CASSSPGGNYEQYF.

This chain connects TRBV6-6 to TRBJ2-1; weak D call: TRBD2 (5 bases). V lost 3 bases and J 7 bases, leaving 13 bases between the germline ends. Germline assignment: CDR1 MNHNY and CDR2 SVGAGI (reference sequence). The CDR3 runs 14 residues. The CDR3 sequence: CASSYSEGMNEQFF. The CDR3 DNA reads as TGTGCCAGCAGTTATAGTGAGGGAATGAATGAGCAGTTCTTC.

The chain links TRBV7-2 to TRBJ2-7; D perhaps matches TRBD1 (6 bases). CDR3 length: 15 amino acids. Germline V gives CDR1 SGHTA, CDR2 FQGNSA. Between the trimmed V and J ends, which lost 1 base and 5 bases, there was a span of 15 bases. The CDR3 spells CASSLGSTGINEQYF. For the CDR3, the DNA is TGTGCCAGCAGCTTAGGGTCAACAGGGATCAACGAGCAGTACTTC.

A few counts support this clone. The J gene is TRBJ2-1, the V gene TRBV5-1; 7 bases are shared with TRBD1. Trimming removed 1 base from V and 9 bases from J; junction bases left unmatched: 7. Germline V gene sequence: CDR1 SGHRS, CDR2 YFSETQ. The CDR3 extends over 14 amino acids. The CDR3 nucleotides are TGCGCCAGCAGCTTGTTGCGGTCAGGGGGTGAGCAGTTCTTC. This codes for CASSLLRSGGEQFF. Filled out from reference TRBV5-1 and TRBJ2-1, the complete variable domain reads KAGVTQTPRYLIKTRGQQVTLSCSPISGHRSVSWYQQTPGQGLQFLFEYFSETQRNKGNFPGRFSGRQFSNSRSEMNVSTLELGDSALYLCASSLLRSGGEQFFGPGTRLTVL.

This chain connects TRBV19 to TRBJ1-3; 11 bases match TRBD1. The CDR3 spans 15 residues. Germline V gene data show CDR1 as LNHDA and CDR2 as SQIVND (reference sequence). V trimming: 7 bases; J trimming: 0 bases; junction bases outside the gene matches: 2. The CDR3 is CASMGQGDSGNTIYF. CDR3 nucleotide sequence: TGTGCCAGTATGGGACAGGGGGACTCTGGAAACACCATATATTTT.

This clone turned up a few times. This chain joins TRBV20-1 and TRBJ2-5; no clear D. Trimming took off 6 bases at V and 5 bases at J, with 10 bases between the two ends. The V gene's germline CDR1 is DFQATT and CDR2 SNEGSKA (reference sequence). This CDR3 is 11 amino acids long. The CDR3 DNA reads TGCAGTGCCCGCCAGTCGGAGACCCAGTACTTC. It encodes CSARQSETQYF.

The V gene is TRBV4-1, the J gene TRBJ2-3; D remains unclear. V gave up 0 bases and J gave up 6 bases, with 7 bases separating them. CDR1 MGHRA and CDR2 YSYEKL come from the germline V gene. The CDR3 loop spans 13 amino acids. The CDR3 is CASSQEPGDTQYF. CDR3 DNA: TGCGCCAGCAGCCAAGAGCCGGGTGATACGCAGTATTTT.

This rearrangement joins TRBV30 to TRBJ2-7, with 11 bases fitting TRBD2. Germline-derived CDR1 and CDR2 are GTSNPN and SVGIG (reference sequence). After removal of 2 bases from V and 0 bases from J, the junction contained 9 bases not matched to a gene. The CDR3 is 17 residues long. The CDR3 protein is CAWSSLAGARSSYEQYF. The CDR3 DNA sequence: TGTGCCTGGAGTTCACTAGCGGGGGCTAGGAGCTCCTACGAGCAGTACTTC.

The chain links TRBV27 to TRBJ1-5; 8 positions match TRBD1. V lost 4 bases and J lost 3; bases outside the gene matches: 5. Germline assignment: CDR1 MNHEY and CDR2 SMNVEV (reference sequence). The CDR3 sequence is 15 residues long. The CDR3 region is CASSSRDRSNQPQHF. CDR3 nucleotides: TGTGCCAGCAGTTCCCGGGACAGGTCCAATCAGCCCCAGCATTTT.

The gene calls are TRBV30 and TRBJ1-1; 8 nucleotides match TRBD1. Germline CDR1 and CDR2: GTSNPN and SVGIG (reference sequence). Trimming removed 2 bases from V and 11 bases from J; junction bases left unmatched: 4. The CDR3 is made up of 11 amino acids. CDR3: CAWSSDRAAFF. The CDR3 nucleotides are TGTGCCTGGAGTTCGGACAGGGCCGCTTTCTTT.

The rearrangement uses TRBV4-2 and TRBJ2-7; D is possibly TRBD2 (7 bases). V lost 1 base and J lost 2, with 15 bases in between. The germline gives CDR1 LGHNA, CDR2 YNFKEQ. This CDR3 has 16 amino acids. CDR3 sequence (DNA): TGTGCCAGCAGCCAAGCTAGGGGGGGGGCGACCTACGAGCAGTACTTC. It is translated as CASSQARGGATYEQYF.

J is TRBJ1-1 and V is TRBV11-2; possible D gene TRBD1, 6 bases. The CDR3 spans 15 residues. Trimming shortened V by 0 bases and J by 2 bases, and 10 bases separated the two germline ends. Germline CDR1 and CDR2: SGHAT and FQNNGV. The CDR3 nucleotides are TGTGCCAGCAGCTTAGAAGGCAGGGGCAACACTGAAGCTTTCTTT. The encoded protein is CASSLEGRGNTEAFF.

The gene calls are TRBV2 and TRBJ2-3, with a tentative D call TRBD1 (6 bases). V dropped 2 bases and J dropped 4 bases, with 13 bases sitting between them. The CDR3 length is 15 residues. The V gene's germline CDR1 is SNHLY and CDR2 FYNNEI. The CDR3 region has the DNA TGTGCCAGCAGTGAAAGTACAGGGTGGTCAGATACGCAGTATTTT. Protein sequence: CASSESTGWSDTQYF.

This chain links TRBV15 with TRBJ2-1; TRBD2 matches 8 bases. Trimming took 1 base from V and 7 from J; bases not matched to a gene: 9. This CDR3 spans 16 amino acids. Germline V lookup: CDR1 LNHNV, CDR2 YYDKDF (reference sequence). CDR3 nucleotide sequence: TGTGCCACCAGCAGAGGCGACGGGAGGGCCGGTAATGAGCAGTTCTTC. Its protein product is CATSRGDGRAGNEQFF.

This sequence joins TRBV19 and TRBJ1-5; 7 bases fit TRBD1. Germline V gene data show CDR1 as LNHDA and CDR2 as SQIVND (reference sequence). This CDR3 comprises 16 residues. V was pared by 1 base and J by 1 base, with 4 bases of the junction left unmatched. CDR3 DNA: TGTGCCAGTAGTATAGGGGCAGGGGGAAGCAATCAGCCCCAGCATTTT. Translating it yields CASSIGAGGSNQPQHF.

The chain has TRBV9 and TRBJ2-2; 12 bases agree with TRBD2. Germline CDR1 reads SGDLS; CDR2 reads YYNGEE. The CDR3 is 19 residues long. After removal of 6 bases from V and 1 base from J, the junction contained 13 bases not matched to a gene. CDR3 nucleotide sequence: TGTGCCAGCAACAGAGGGGCTAGCGGGAGGGCCGTGAACACCGGGGAGCTGTTTTTT. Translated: CASNRGASGRAVNTGELFF.

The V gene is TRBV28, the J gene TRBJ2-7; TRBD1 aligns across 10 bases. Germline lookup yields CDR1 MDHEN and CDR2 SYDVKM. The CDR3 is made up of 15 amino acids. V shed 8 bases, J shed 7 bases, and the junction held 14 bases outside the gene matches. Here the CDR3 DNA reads TGTGCCAGCGCGAGGAGCGGGACAGGGGCGCGGGAGCAGTACTTC. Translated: CASARSGTGAREQYF.

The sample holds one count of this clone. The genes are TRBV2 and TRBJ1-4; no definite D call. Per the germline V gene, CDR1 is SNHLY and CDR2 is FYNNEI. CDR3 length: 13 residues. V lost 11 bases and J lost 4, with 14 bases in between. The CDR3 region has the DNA TGTGCCGGCCAGGCCCCCGATAATGAAAAACTGTTTTTT. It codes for CAGQAPDNEKLFF.

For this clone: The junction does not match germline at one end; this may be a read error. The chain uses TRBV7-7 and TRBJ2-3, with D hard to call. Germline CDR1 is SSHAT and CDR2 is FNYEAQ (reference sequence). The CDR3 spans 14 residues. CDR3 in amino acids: CASSLDSYTDTQYF. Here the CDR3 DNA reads TGTGCTAGCAGCCTAGACTCGTACACAGATACGCAGTATTTT.

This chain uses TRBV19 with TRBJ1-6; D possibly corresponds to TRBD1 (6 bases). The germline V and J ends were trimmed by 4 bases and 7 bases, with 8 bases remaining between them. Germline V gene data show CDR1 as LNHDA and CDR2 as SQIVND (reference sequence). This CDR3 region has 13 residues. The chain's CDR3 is CASSTGVNSPLHF. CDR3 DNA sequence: TGTGCCAGTAGTACAGGGGTAAATTCACCCCTCCACTTT.

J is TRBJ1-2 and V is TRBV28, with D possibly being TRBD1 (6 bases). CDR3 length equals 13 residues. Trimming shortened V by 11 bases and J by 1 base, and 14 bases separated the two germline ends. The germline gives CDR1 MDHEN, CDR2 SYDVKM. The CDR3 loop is CALRDRFNYGYTF. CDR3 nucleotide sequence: TGTGCCTTGAGAGACAGGTTTAACTATGGCTACACCTTC.

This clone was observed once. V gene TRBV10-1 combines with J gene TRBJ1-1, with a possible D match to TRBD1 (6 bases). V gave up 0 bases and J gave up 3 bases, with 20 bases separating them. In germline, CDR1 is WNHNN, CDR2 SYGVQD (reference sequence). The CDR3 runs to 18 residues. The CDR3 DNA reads TGCGCCAGCAGTGAGTCGGGGGTCTGGGGGCTAAAAGACACTGAAGCTTTCTTT. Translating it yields CASSESGVWGLKDTEAFF.